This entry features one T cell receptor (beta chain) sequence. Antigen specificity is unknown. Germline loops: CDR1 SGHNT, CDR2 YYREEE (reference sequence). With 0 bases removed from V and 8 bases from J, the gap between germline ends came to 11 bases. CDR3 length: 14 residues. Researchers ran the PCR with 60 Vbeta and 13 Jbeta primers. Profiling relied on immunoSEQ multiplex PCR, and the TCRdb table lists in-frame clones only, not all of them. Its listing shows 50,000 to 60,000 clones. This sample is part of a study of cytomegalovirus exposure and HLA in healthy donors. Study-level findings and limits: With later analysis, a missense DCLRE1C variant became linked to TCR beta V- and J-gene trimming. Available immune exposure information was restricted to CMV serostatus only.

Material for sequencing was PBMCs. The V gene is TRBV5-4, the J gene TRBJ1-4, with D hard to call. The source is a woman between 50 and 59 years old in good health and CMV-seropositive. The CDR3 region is CASSLAGSAEKLFF. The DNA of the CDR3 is TGTGCCAGCAGCTTGGCGGGGTCCGCGGAAAAACTGTTTTTT.